The present TCR beta chain was sequenced within a study of shared clonotypes between healthy human individuals. The germline CDR1 and CDR2 sequences are LNHDA and SQIVND (reference sequence). J gave up 8 bases and V 5 bases, and 8 bases lay outside the gene matches. This CDR3 contains 13 residues. Repertoires were generated with immunoSEQ multiplex PCR, while TCRdb's copy carries only in-frame clones and drops some. The sample holds under 1,900,000 clones, roughly 98.5% seen once. The sequenced sample consisted of naive CD4+ T cells sorted from blood. Subset reported: CD45RA+ positively selected. This receptor was taken from a man aged 25 to 40 in good health. The chain uses TRBV19 and TRBJ1-2; 7 positions match TRBD1. Here the CDR3 reads CASSPFPGQGYTF. CDR3 DNA: TGTGCCAGTAGTCCGTTTCCGGGACAGGGCTACACCTTC.